A single sample gave rise to the 15 T cell receptor beta chains below, sequenced in a study of beta chain features in type 1 diabetes. All of the isolated RNA was reverse transcribed, so expressed TCRB transcripts were sequenced. TCRdb's table, derived via immunoSEQ multiplex PCR, lists solely in-frame clones and lacks some. Of approximately 84,000 clones listed, 30% to 35% were seen once; the top ten hold approximately 0.46%. Sequencing was carried out using stem cell memory CD4+ T cells from blood. These receptors were taken from a young woman in good health.

The rearrangement links TRBV14 to TRBJ2-1; D perhaps matches TRBD2 (6 bases). The CDR3 has 20 residues. Germline V gene lookup returns CDR1 SGHDN and CDR2 FVKESK. The ends were cut back, 0 bases at V and 1 base at J, with 22 bases in the middle. The CDR3 region has the DNA TGTGCCAGCAGCCAAGATCAAGCGCGGGGCAGGGCAGGGTCCTACAATGAGCAGTTCTTC. This sequence encodes CASSQDQARGRAGSYNEQFF.

There are a few counts of this clone. The V call is TRBV25-1, the J call TRBJ2-4; D unresolved. Deletions cut 6 bases from V and 7 bases from J, with 7 bases between. Germline lookup yields CDR1 MGHDK and CDR2 SYGVNS. This CDR3 region has 11 residues. In DNA form, the CDR3 reads TGTGCCAGCAGCGGAGTTAACATTCAGTACTTC. Residues: CASSGVNIQYF. Full variable domain (outside the CDR3, taken from reference TRBV25-1 and TRBJ2-4): EADIYQTPRYLVIGTGKKITLECSQTMGHDKMYWYQQDPGMELHLIHYSYGVNSTEKGDLSSESTVSRIRTEHFPLTLESARPSHTSQYLCASSGVNIQYFGAGTRLSVL.

This clone came up a few times. The V call is TRBV5-1, the J call TRBJ1-2; possible D gene TRBD1, 5 bases. The CDR3 loop spans 13 amino acids. V was cut by 1 base and J by 4 bases, with 8 bases left in between. Per the germline V gene, CDR1 is SGHRS and CDR2 is YFSETQ. As DNA, the CDR3 is TGCGCCAGCAGCTTGCAGGGCCCCTATGGCTACACCTTC. Amino acids: CASSLQGPYGYTF.

This chain links TRBV6-6 with TRBJ1-1; TRBD1 matches at 8 bases. Unmatched junction bases numbered 2, after V lost 5 bases and J lost 3 bases. The CDR3 contains 13 residues. CDR1 is MNHNY and CDR2 is SVGAGI in the germline V gene (reference sequence). CDR3 coding DNA: TGTGCCAGCAGTGCGACAGGGGACACTGAAGCTTTCTTT. Its translation: CASSATGDTEAFF.

This clone was seen a handful of times. The chain combines TRBV10-3 with TRBJ2-3; no definite D call. V was pared by 3 bases and J by 6 bases, with 7 bases between. Germline assignment: CDR1 ENHRY and CDR2 SYGVKD. The CDR3 consists of 12 residues. CDR3 region: CAISDSGDTQYF. The CDR3 coding sequence is TGTGCCATCAGTGACTCCGGGGATACGCAGTATTTT.

The genes are TRBV7-9 and TRBJ1-5; D is possibly TRBD1 (5 bases). This CDR3 has 14 amino acids. V lost 2 bases, J lost 7 bases, and 12 bases lay in between. Germline V gene data show CDR1 as SEHNR and CDR2 as FQNEAQ (reference sequence). The CDR3 sequence is CASSLQGGGQPQHF. The CDR3, as DNA: TGTGCCAGCAGCTTACAGGGAGGTGGGCAGCCCCAGCATTTT.

V is TRBV4-1 and J is TRBJ1-1; D might be TRBD1 (5 bases). The V and J ends lost 2 bases and 4 bases respectively, with 20 bases between them. Per germline, CDR1 MGHRA and CDR2 YSYEKL. The CDR3 loop spans 17 amino acids. CDR3 nucleotides: TGCGCCAGCAGCCAACTCCCCGGGGGGGGAGGTGGCACTGAAGCTTTCTTT. Its protein is CASSQLPGGGGGTEAFF.

The rearrangement uses TRBV4-3 and TRBJ1-2; the D is unclear. Trimming cost V 0 bases and J 3 bases, with 14 bases left between them. The CDR3 consists of 16 residues. Looked up from germline, CDR1 is LGHNA and CDR2 is YSLEER. Written as DNA, the CDR3 is TGCGCCAGCAGCCAAGATCGTTCAGGCCCTTACTATGGCTACACCTTC. This codes for CASSQDRSGPYYGYTF.

This clone was detected only a few times. The chain joins TRBV19 to TRBJ2-1, with D tentatively TRBD1 (5 bases). The V gene lost 3 bases and the J gene lost 4 bases, with 7 bases spanning the gap. The germline V gene has CDR1 LNHDA and CDR2 SQIVND (reference sequence). CDR3 length: 13 amino acids. The chain's CDR3 is CASSMRQYNEQFF. The CDR3 coding sequence is TGTGCCAGTAGTATGAGACAGTACAATGAGCAGTTCTTC. Using reference TRBV19 and TRBJ2-1 for the parts outside the CDR3, the full variable domain is DGGITQSPKYLFRKEGQNVTLSCEQNLNHDAMYWYRQDPGQGLRLIYYSQIVNDFQKGDIAEGYSVSREKKESFPLTVTSAQKNPTAFYLCASSMRQYNEQFFGPGTRLTVL.

On this clone itself: A much larger clone sits a single nucleotide away, making a read error possible. Other DNA sequences in the sample encode the same CDR3. The CDR3 loop reads CASSPQGNTEAFF. CDR3 sequence (DNA): TGTGCCAGCAGCCCGCAGGGGAACACTGAAGCTTTCTTT. V is TRBV7-3 and J is TRBJ1-1; possibly TRBD1 for D (5 bases). CDR3 length: 13 amino acids. V dropped 5 bases and J dropped 1 base, with 8 bases sitting between them. Germline V lookup: CDR1 SGHTA, CDR2 FQGTGA.

This clone was detected many times. V usage is TRBV19 and J usage is TRBJ2-4; D is perhaps TRBD1 (5 bases). The V gene's germline CDR1 is LNHDA and CDR2 SQIVND (reference sequence). Trimming cost V 5 bases and J 12 bases, with 14 bases left between them. This CDR3 spans 12 amino acids. DNA of the CDR3: TGTGCCAGTAGTTCCCCTGGGGCTAATCAGTACTTC. Its protein product is CASSSPGANQYF.

The chain couples TRBV11-2 to TRBJ1-2; no definite D call. The CDR3 is 14 amino acids. The V end lost 3 bases, the J end lost 14 bases, and 22 bases lay between the germline ends. Germline-derived CDR1 and CDR2 are SGHAT and FQNNGV. The CDR3 nucleotides read TGTGCCAGCAGCTTGTCCCGGGATGTGTCCCGGGGAACCTTC. Protein: CASSLSRDVSRGTF.

The V call is TRBV4-2, the J call TRBJ2-2, with D unresolved. The germline gives CDR1 LGHNA, CDR2 YNFKEQ. The CDR3 runs 13 residues. With 1 base removed from V and 7 bases from J, the gap between germline ends came to 7 bases. This CDR3 is CASSQAFSGELFF. CDR3 sequence (DNA): TGTGCCAGCAGCCAAGCATTCAGCGGGGAGCTGTTTTTT.

This clone was recorded a few times. The chain couples TRBV5-1 to TRBJ2-7, with a weak D call TRBD2 (6 bases). CDR3 length equals 17 residues. Germline V gene lookup returns CDR1 SGHRS and CDR2 YFSETQ. The germline V and J ends were trimmed by 1 base and 5 bases, with 22 bases remaining between them. CDR3 amino acids: CASSLYISGGSGNEQYF. As DNA, the CDR3 is TGCGCCAGCAGCTTGTATATTAGTGGAGGGTCTGGAAACGAGCAGTACTTC.

The genes are TRBV4-2 and TRBJ2-7, with D perhaps matching TRBD1 (6 bases). The CDR3 consists of 16 residues. Germline assignment: CDR1 LGHNA and CDR2 YNFKEQ. Trimming pared 3 bases from V and 0 bases from J, leaving 15 bases between. Written as DNA, the CDR3 is TGTGCCAGCAGCCAGGAGACAGGTAAGTTCTCCTACGAGCAGTACTTC. Encoded protein: CASSQETGKFSYEQYF.